These 18 T cell receptor beta chains came from one sample sequenced in a study of control samples from healthy donors and cancer patients. Only in-frame clones appear in the TCRdb table, and some are missing; sequencing was by immunoSEQ multiplex PCR. The table includes over 200,000 clones, roughly 87% detected once. The sequenced sample was PBMCs. These receptors all come from a woman aged 55-69 years with lung cancer.

This chain uses TRBV2 with TRBJ1-2; TRBD1 matches 9 bases. The CDR3 runs to 13 residues. The trim removed 7 bases at V and 4 bases at J, leaving 4 bases unmatched. Per germline, CDR1 SNHLY and CDR2 FYNNEI. DNA of the CDR3: TGTGCCAGCAAGCCGGGACAGGGCTATGGCTACACCTTC. Protein sequence: CASKPGQGYGYTF.

This clone was seen once. This chain joins TRBV5-1 and TRBJ2-5, with 8 positions matching TRBD1. Looked up from germline, CDR1 is SGHRS and CDR2 is YFSETQ. The CDR3 extends over 14 amino acids. Germline trimming cut 4 bases from V and 4 bases from J; bases unmatched to any gene: 6. For the CDR3, the DNA is TGCGCCAGCAGCCCGACAGGGGCCCGAGAGACCCAGTACTTC. This translates into CASSPTGARETQYF.

This clone appeared a single time. V usage is TRBV10-3 and J usage is TRBJ1-4; 8 nucleotides align to TRBD1. This CDR3 has 14 amino acids. The V gene's germline CDR1 is ENHRY and CDR2 SYGVKD. With 2 bases clipped from V and 7 bases from J, the junction kept 3 bases outside the gene matches. The CDR3 loop reads CAISEDRGGEKLFF. The CDR3 nucleotides are TGTGCCATCAGTGAGGACAGGGGAGGTGAAAAACTGTTTTTT.

CDR3 sequence (DNA): TGTGCCAGCAGTGAGCCGGGACAGGGCGCAGATACGCAGTATTTT. Translated, it gives CASSEPGQGADTQYF. The chain uses TRBV28 and TRBJ2-3; 9 positions match TRBD1. In germline, CDR1 is MDHEN, CDR2 SYDVKM. Trimming took 5 bases from V and 4 from J; bases not matched to a gene: 7. The CDR3 totals 15 residues.

V is TRBV6-5 and J is TRBJ2-5; a weak D match, TRBD1 (6 bases). Per germline, CDR1 MNHEY and CDR2 SVGAGI. The length of the CDR3 is 15 residues. Between the trimmed V and J ends, which lost 0 bases and 4 bases, there was a span of 12 bases. The CDR3 here is CASSYSSRGPETQYF. DNA of the CDR3: TGTGCCAGCAGTTACTCTTCCAGGGGACCAGAGACCCAGTACTTC.

This chain links TRBV10-3 with TRBJ2-3; 9 bases match TRBD1. The V and J ends lost 2 bases and 4 bases, in that order; junction bases with no gene match: 4. The CDR3 extends over 15 amino acids. Germline loops: CDR1 ENHRY, CDR2 SYGVKD. CDR3 DNA: TGTGCCATCAGTGAGCCTACAGGGGGCTCAGATACGCAGTATTTT. This encodes CAISEPTGGSDTQYF.

The V and J genes are TRBV7-8 and TRBJ1-1; 9 nucleotides agree with TRBD1. With V trimmed by 2 bases and J by 2 bases, 3 bases remained unmatched. The V gene's germline CDR1 is SGHVS and CDR2 FQNEAQ. This CDR3 region has 15 residues. CDR3: CASSLTGQGNTEAFF. The CDR3, as DNA: TGTGCCAGCAGCTTAACGGGACAGGGTAACACTGAAGCTTTCTTT.

V gene TRBV4-2 combines with J gene TRBJ2-1; maybe TRBD2 (6 bases). The germline V gene has CDR1 LGHNA and CDR2 YNFKEQ. The CDR3 extends over 17 amino acids. Trimming left V 0 bases short and J 1 base short, with 13 bases between. The CDR3: CASSQDLLALSYNEQFF. The DNA of the CDR3 is TGTGCCAGCAGCCAAGACCTCCTAGCGCTGTCCTACAATGAGCAGTTCTTC.

V usage is TRBV10-2 and J usage is TRBJ2-1; D is unclear. The CDR3 extends over 13 amino acids. The V end lost 4 bases, the J end lost 2 bases, and 6 bases lay between the germline ends. Germline-derived CDR1 and CDR2 are WSHSY and SAAADI. The CDR3 coding sequence is TGCGCCAGCAGTGGCACGGCCTACAATGAGCAGTTCTTC. Protein: CASSGTAYNEQFF.

The chain uses TRBV7-9 and TRBJ2-3; 10 bases agree with TRBD2. This CDR3 is built from 14 residues. Germline V gives CDR1 SEHNR, CDR2 FQNEAQ (reference sequence). Trimming removed 6 bases from V and 7 bases from J; junction bases left unmatched: 7. The CDR3 here is CASSVAGGRYTQYF. CDR3 sequence (DNA): TGTGCCAGCAGTGTAGCGGGGGGCCGATATACGCAGTATTTT.

V gene TRBV3-1 (or the pseudogene TRBV3-2) combines with J gene TRBJ2-2; 9 bases are shared with TRBD2. CDR1 LGHDT and CDR2 YNNKEL come from the germline V gene (reference sequence). The CDR3 sequence is 18 residues long. V lost 2 bases, J lost 5 bases, and 12 bases stayed unmatched. This chain's CDR3 is CASSQQHLGLAGTGELFF. CDR3 bases: TGTGCCAGCAGCCAACAACATTTGGGGCTAGCGGGAACCGGGGAGCTGTTTTTT.

The genes are TRBV2 and TRBJ2-1; no reliable D call. The CDR3 runs 12 residues. The germline gives CDR1 SNHLY, CDR2 FYNNEI. Trimming removed 3 bases at V and 5 bases at J, with 5 bases between. CDR3 residues: CASSDDHNEQFF. CDR3 sequence (DNA): TGTGCCAGCAGTGACGACCACAATGAGCAGTTCTTC.

The chain has TRBV3-1 (or the pseudogene TRBV3-2) and TRBJ2-7; 7 positions match TRBD2. Germline CDR1 and CDR2: LGHDT and YNNKEL (reference sequence). Germline trimming cut 3 bases from V and 2 bases from J; bases unmatched to any gene: 4. This CDR3 spans 14 amino acids. The CDR3 sequence is CASSHGGSTYEQYF. Written as DNA, the CDR3 is TGTGCCAGCAGCCACGGGGGGTCGACCTACGAGCAGTACTTC.

The CDR3 sequence: CATSDKPGTVSTDTQYF. The CDR3 DNA follows: TGTGCCACCAGTGACAAGCCCGGGACAGTTAGCACAGATACGCAGTATTTT. This rearrangement joins TRBV24-1 to TRBJ2-3; the match to TRBD1 covers 7 bases. Looked up from germline, CDR1 is KGHDR and CDR2 is SFDVKD. The CDR3 totals 17 residues. Losses at the gene ends were 4 bases for V and 0 bases for J; bases not matched to a gene: 9.

J is TRBJ2-2 and V is TRBV4-1, with D unresolved. V lost 0 bases and J lost 1, with 3 bases in between. CDR1 MGHRA and CDR2 YSYEKL come from the germline V gene. The CDR3 is 14 amino acids. For the CDR3, the DNA is TGCGCCAGCAGCCAAGAACTGAACACCGGGGAGCTGTTTTTT. Residues: CASSQELNTGELFF.

V is TRBV12-3 or TRBV12-4 and J is TRBJ2-5; D might be TRBD1 (5 bases). The CDR3 contains 13 residues. The V end was cut by 6 bases, the J end by 2 bases, with 10 bases between. CDR3 residues: CASRDTEQETQYF. CDR3 DNA sequence: TGTGCCAGCAGGGACACCGAACAAGAGACCCAGTACTTC.

The chain uses TRBV28 and TRBJ2-3; D not resolved. CDR3 length equals 13 residues. Trimming cost V 3 bases and J 0 bases, with 4 bases left between them. CDR1 and CDR2 from the germline V gene are MDHEN and SYDVKM. The CDR3 reads CASSFGSTDTQYF. CDR3 DNA: TGTGCCAGCAGTTTTGGGAGCACAGATACGCAGTATTTT.

The chain uses TRBV19 and TRBJ1-1, with no clear D. The CDR3 totals 15 residues. The germline CDR1 and CDR2 sequences are LNHDA and SQIVND (reference sequence). Trimming removed 5 bases from V and 0 bases from J, with 13 bases in between. The CDR3 region is CASSASRVLNTEAFF. CDR3 coding DNA: TGTGCCAGTAGTGCCTCTCGGGTTCTGAACACTGAAGCTTTCTTT.